These 20 T cell receptor beta chains came from one sample sequenced in a study of blood T cell repertoires in COVID-19. The method was immunoSEQ multiplex PCR; TCRdb's version includes in-frame clones alone and lacks a portion of them. The sample consists of about 370,000 clones, 75% to 90% of them appearing once. The sample consisted of PBMCs or T cells enriched from blood (not recorded which). These receptors were collected from a man between 18 and 29 years old who had recovered from COVID-19.

This sequence joins TRBV11-2 and TRBJ2-7, with D unclear. The ends were cut back, 5 bases at V and 5 bases at J, with 16 bases in the middle. The CDR3 runs to 14 residues. Germline lookup yields CDR1 SGHAT and CDR2 FQNNGV. The DNA for the CDR3 is TGTGCCAGCAGCCGAGGCGCCACTGATAACGAGCAGTACTTC. This encodes CASSRGATDNEQYF.

The chain combines TRBV6-2 or TRBV6-3 with TRBJ2-3; D perhaps matches TRBD2 (6 bases). Germline CDR1 MNHEY, CDR2 SVGEGT. The CDR3 covers 15 residues. V lost 2 bases to trimming and J lost 3 bases, with 12 bases between them. CDR3 loop: CASSYLSGGTDTQYF. For the CDR3, the DNA is TGTGCCAGCAGTTACCTATCAGGAGGGACAGATACGCAGTATTTT.

Only one count was recorded for this clone. V and J are TRBV5-1 and TRBJ2-1; TRBD2 agrees at 11 bases. Germline CDR1 is SGHRS and CDR2 is YFSETQ. V dropped 0 bases and J dropped 5; count of bases not matched to a gene: 7. The CDR3 covers 17 residues. CDR3 sequence reads: CASSLVATSGSHNEQFF. CDR3 DNA: TGCGCCAGCAGCTTGGTGGCCACTAGCGGGAGCCACAATGAGCAGTTCTTC.

In its sample, this clone was seen once. CDR3 residues: CASSVDQYSGNTIYF. The CDR3 region has the DNA TGTGCCAGCAGCGTAGACCAGTACTCTGGAAACACCATATATTTT. This chain connects TRBV9 to TRBJ1-3, with D hard to call. Trimming took off 0 bases at V and 0 bases at J, with 7 bases between the two ends. Germline V gene data show CDR1 as SGDLS and CDR2 as YYNGEE. The CDR3 covers 15 residues.

The V and J genes are TRBV6-5 and TRBJ1-1; a possible D gene is TRBD1 (6 bases). Deletions cut 0 bases from V and 4 bases from J, with 9 bases between. The germline V gene has CDR1 MNHEY and CDR2 SVGAGI. The CDR3 consists of 14 residues. CDR3 residues: CASSYSGQVTEAFF. For the CDR3, the DNA is TGTGCCAGCAGTTACTCGGGACAAGTCACTGAAGCTTTCTTT.

This clone occurred a few times. The chain is built from TRBV19 and TRBJ1-1, with 9 bases lining up with TRBD1. Germline CDR1 is LNHDA and CDR2 is SQIVND (reference sequence). The CDR3 is made up of 13 amino acids. Trimming at V came to 5 bases and at J to 13 bases, leaving 11 bases not matched to a gene. This CDR3 reads CASSSSSGTGNFF. In DNA form, the CDR3 reads TGTGCCAGTAGTTCCTCCTCCGGGACAGGGAATTTCTTT. Looking up the rest from reference TRBV19 and TRBJ1-1 gives the full variable domain: DGGITQSPKYLFRKEGQNVTLSCEQNLNHDAMYWYRQDPGQGLRLIYYSQIVNDFQKGDIAEGYSVSREKKESFPLTVTSAQKNPTAFYLCASSSSSGTGNFFGQGTRLTVV.

The genes are TRBV3-1 (or the pseudogene TRBV3-2) and TRBJ1-4; D unresolved. The V and J ends lost 1 base and 5 bases respectively, with 8 bases between them. Germline V lookup: CDR1 LGHDT, CDR2 YNNKEL (reference sequence). This CDR3 has 14 amino acids. CDR3: CASSQAGENEKLFF. CDR3 in DNA: TGTGCCAGCAGCCAAGCAGGTGAAAATGAAAAACTGTTTTTT.

The V and J genes are TRBV27 and TRBJ1-5; D call uncertain. Germline V gene lookup returns CDR1 MNHEY and CDR2 SMNVEV (reference sequence). CDR3 length equals 14 residues. V was trimmed by 0 bases and J by 7 bases, leaving 10 bases between them. The CDR3 loop is CASSLSSVRQPQHF. In DNA form, the CDR3 reads TGTGCCAGCAGTTTATCCTCGGTCCGACAGCCCCAGCATTTT.

This clone showed up just once. At one end, the junction sequence differs from germline, possibly due to a read error. CDR3 in DNA: TGTGCTAGTGGTTCGGCGGAGACTAGCGGGAGTAAGATCTTC. Translation gives CASGSAETSGSKIF. The V gene is TRBV12-5, the J gene TRBJ2-1, with 12 bases fitting TRBD2. The V gene's germline CDR1 is LGHNT and CDR2 FRNRAP. The CDR3 runs to 14 residues.

This sequence joins TRBV9 and TRBJ1-6; 8 nucleotides line up with TRBD1. The CDR3 sequence is 15 residues long. J lost 8 bases, V lost 3 bases, and 7 bases had no gene match. Germline CDR1 is SGDLS and CDR2 is YYNGEE. This CDR3 reads CASSERQGNYSPLHF. For the CDR3, the DNA is TGTGCCAGCAGCGAACGACAGGGGAATTATTCACCCCTCCACTTT.

This clone was detected once. The chain is built from TRBV7-9 and TRBJ2-7; 7 bases align to TRBD1. There are 14 residues in the CDR3. Germline V gene lookup returns CDR1 SEHNR and CDR2 FQNEAQ (reference sequence). Trimming cost V 5 bases and J 3 bases; bases outside gene matches: 7. CDR3 bases: TGTGCCAGCAGCGGCGGACAGGAGAACTACGAGCAGTACTTC. Its protein product is CASSGGQENYEQYF.

A few counts support this clone. The chain combines TRBV25-1 with TRBJ1-5, with D maybe TRBD1 (6 bases). CDR3 length: 14 amino acids. Germline CDR1 is MGHDK and CDR2 is SYGVNS. Between the trimmed V and J ends, which lost 8 bases and 0 bases, there was a span of 11 bases. CDR3 amino acids: CASGPTGSNQPQHF. DNA of the CDR3: TGTGCCAGCGGACCGACAGGTAGCAATCAGCCCCAGCATTTT.

The rearrangement joins TRBV5-4 to TRBJ2-6; TRBD1 is a possible D gene (6 bases). Germline V gene lookup returns CDR1 SGHNT and CDR2 YYREEE (reference sequence). Trimming took off 1 base at V and 12 bases at J, with 14 bases between the two ends. The CDR3 is 14 amino acids. CDR3 DNA: TGTGCCAGCAGCTTGAACAGGGCACGGTCCGTCCTGACTTTC. This sequence encodes CASSLNRARSVLTF.

The V gene is TRBV4-1, the J gene TRBJ2-2; 10 positions match TRBD2. The V and J ends lost 0 bases and 9 bases, in that order; junction bases with no gene match: 10. The CDR3 sequence is 17 residues long. The germline CDR1 and CDR2 sequences are MGHRA and YSYEKL. The CDR3 here is CASSQEGLAGVPRELFF. The CDR3 coding sequence is TGCGCCAGCAGCCAAGAAGGGCTAGCGGGAGTCCCACGGGAGCTGTTTTTT.

The rearrangement joins TRBV28 to TRBJ2-7, with TRBD1 matching over 9 bases. In germline, CDR1 is MDHEN, CDR2 SYDVKM. With V trimmed by 5 bases and J by 3 bases, 8 bases remained unmatched. The CDR3 spans 15 residues. CDR3 sequence (DNA): TGTGCCAGCAGTCTAGACAGGGGGGGGAGCTACGAGCAGTACTTC. Encoded protein: CASSLDRGGSYEQYF.

The chain employs TRBV13 and TRBJ1-1; D gene unclear. This CDR3 region has 15 residues. Trimming took 3 bases from V and 2 from J, leaving 13 bases between them. From germline, CDR1 is PRHDT and CDR2 FYEKMQ (reference sequence). CDR3 sequence: CASSFLTPVNTEAFF. DNA of the CDR3: TGTGCCAGCAGCTTTCTCACCCCGGTTAACACTGAAGCTTTCTTT.

The V call is TRBV7-9, the J call TRBJ2-7, with D perhaps matching TRBD1 (6 bases). CDR1 SEHNR and CDR2 FQNEAQ come from the germline V gene (reference sequence). Trimming removed 5 bases at V and 6 bases at J, with 20 bases between. The CDR3 is made up of 15 amino acids. The CDR3 region has the DNA TGTGCCAGCAGCATCCCTACCGGGACAAGGGGCGAGCAGTACTTC. Translation gives CASSIPTGTRGEQYF.

The chain carries TRBV6-5 and TRBJ2-1; tentatively, D is TRBD1 (7 bases). CDR1 is MNHEY and CDR2 is SVGAGI in the germline V gene. V lost 3 bases to trimming and J lost 1 base, with 13 bases between them. The CDR3 runs 16 residues. CDR3: CASSYLEGASYNEQFF. CDR3 nucleotide sequence: TGTGCCAGCAGTTATTTGGAGGGGGCTTCCTACAATGAGCAGTTCTTC.

The rearrangement uses TRBV7-2 and TRBJ1-5; 9 positions agree with TRBD1. With 3 bases clipped from V and 7 bases from J, the junction kept 1 base outside the gene matches. Germline CDR1 and CDR2: SGHTA and FQGNSA. The length of the CDR3 is 13 residues. The DNA for the CDR3 is TGTGCCAGCAGCTTGGGACAGGGCCAGCCCCAGCATTTT. Amino acids: CASSLGQGQPQHF.

This rearrangement joins TRBV30 to TRBJ2-7, with 7 bases that match TRBD2. With 1 base clipped from V and 7 bases from J, the junction kept 4 bases outside the gene matches. Germline CDR1 is GTSNPN and CDR2 is SVGIG (reference sequence). This CDR3 comprises 12 residues. CDR3 sequence (DNA): TGTGCCTGGAGTGCACTAGCGAGGGAGCAGTACTTC. Translated, it gives CAWSALAREQYF.